This is a list of T cell receptor beta chains from one sample in a study of cytomegalovirus exposure and HLA in healthy donors. The repertoire was sequenced with immunoSEQ multiplex PCR; TCRdb's copy has only in-frame clones and lacks some. The data show some 250,000 clones, 82% seen once. Sequences were obtained from PBMCs. The receptors originated from a woman between 40 and 55 years old in good health and CMV-seropositive. CDR3s include the opening cysteine and the closing phenylalanine or tryptophan. Each record gives: D gene, V gene, J gene, clone size, CDR3 protein, CDR3 DNA. The D gene is left open where the match is weak. For some rows the clone size is stated as once, few or many, or as a class when expanded; others skip it.

TRBD2	TRBV7-9	TRBJ2-1	medium-sized	CASSPSGGSGYNEQFF	TGTGCCAGCAGCCCTTCGGGCGGGAGCGGGTACAATGAGCAGTTCTTC
TRBD2	TRBV12-5	TRBJ2-5	-	CASGSRLAGVEEQYF	TGTGCTAGTGGTTCCCGACTAGCGGGGGTTGAAGAGCAGTACTTC
TRBD1	TRBV5-6	TRBJ2-7	-	CASSLGQGANEQYF	TGTGCCAGCAGCTTGGGGCAGGGGGCGAACGAGCAGTACTTC
TRBD2	TRBV18	TRBJ2-5	-	CASSELSGSRETQYF	TGTGCCAGCTCAGAACTTAGCGGGAGTAGGGAGACCCAGTACTTC
TRBD2	TRBV7-2	TRBJ2-7	-	CASSGGLVNYEQYF	TGTGCCAGCAGCGGCGGACTAGTCAACTACGAGCAGTACTTC
TRBD1	TRBV7-2	TRBJ1-2	-	CASSLVLGQHYGYTF	TGTGCCAGCAGCTTAGTTCTGGGACAGCACTATGGCTACACCTTC
TRBD1	TRBV5-6	TRBJ2-7	-	CASSSPPGTGTPEQYF	TGTGCCAGCAGCTCGCCCCCCGGGACAGGGACACCCGAGCAGTACTTC
-	TRBV5-1	TRBJ1-2	-	CASSSDAGYYGYTF	TGCGCCAGCAGCTCGGACGCAGGGTATTATGGCTACACCTTC
-	TRBV6-1	TRBJ2-4	-	CASRALVFGKNIQYF	TGTGCCAGCAGGGCCTTGGTGTTTGGCAAAAACATTCAGTACTTC
-	TRBV9	TRBJ1-2	-	CASSVGPEGGYGYTF	TGTGCCAGCAGCGTAGGTCCGGAGGGTGGCTATGGCTACACCTTC
-	TRBV5-1	TRBJ2-7	-	CASSGNPPHEQYF	TGCGCCAGCAGCGGCAATCCCCCCCACGAGCAGTACTTC
TRBD2	TRBV28	TRBJ2-5	-	CASRPFRLAGWGETQYF	TGTGCCAGCAGGCCGTTCCGACTAGCGGGATGGGGAGAGACCCAGTACTTC
TRBD2	TRBV6-6	TRBJ2-7	few	CASRLIRGGYEQYF	TGTGCCAGCAGACTTATCCGGGGGGGCTACGAGCAGTACTTC
-	TRBV6-5	TRBJ1-1	-	CASRPTQRGNTEAFF	TGTGCCAGCAGACCGACACAAAGGGGGAACACTGAAGCTTTCTTT
TRBD1	TRBV12-5	TRBJ2-1	-	CASGVGQGTGNEQFF	TGTGCTAGTGGAGTCGGACAGGGAACTGGTAATGAGCAGTTCTTC
-	TRBV7-9	TRBJ1-1	-	CSSSFYLGLGTEAFF	TGTTCCAGCAGCTTCTATTTAGGACTGGGGACTGAAGCTTTCTTT
-	TRBV11-3	TRBJ2-7	few	CASRSRGYEQYF	TGTGCCAGCCGGTCAAGGGGCTACGAGCAGTACTTC
TRBD1	TRBV7-9	TRBJ2-5	-	CSSSLSRQGQETQYF	TGTTCCAGCAGCTTAAGCCGACAGGGACAAGAGACCCAGTACTTC